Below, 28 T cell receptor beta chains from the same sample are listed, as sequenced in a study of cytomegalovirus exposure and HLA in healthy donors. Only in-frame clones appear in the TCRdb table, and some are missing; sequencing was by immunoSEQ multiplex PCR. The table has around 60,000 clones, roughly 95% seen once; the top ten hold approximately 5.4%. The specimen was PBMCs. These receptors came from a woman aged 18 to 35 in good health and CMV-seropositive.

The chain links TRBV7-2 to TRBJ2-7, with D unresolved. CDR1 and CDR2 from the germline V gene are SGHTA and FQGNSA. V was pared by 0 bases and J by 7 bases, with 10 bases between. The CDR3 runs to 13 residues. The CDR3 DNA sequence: TGTGCCAGCAGCTTAGCGGCAGTCAGGGAGCAGTACTTC. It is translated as CASSLAAVREQYF.

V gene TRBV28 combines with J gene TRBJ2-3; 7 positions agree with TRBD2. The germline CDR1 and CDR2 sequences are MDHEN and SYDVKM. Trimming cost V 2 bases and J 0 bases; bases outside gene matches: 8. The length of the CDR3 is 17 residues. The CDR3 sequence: CASSLIVPAGSTDTQYF. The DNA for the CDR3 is TGTGCCAGCAGTTTAATTGTTCCAGCGGGGAGCACAGATACGCAGTATTTT. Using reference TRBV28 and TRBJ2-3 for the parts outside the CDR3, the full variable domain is DVKVTQSSRYLVKRTGEKVFLECVQDMDHENMFWYRQDPGLGLRLIYFSYDVKMKEKGDIPEGYSVSREKKERFSLILESASTNQTSMYLCASSLIVPAGSTDTQYFGPGTRLTVL.

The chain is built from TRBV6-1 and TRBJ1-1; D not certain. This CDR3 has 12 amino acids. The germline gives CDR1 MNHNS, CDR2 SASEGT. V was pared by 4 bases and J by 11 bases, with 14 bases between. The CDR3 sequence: CASSARARWAFF. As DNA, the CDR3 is TGTGCCAGCAGTGCGCGGGCGCGTTGGGCTTTCTTT.

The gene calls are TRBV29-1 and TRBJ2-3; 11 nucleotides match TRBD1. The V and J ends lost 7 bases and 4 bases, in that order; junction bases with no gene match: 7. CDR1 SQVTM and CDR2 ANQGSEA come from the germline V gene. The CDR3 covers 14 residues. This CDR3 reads CSAWTGGYADTQYF. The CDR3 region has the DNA TGCAGCGCCTGGACAGGGGGCTACGCAGATACGCAGTATTTT.

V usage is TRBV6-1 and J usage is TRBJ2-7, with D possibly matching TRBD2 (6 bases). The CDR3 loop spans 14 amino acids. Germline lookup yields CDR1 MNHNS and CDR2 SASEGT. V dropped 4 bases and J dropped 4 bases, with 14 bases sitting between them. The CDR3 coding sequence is TGTGCCAGCAGTGGGATCGGGAGTCTTTACGAGCAGTACTTC. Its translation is CASSGIGSLYEQYF.

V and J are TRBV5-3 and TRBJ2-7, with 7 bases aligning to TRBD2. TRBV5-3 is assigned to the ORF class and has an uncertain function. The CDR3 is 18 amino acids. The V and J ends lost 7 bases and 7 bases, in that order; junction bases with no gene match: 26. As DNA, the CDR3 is TGTGCCAGAGGGGGGTTAGCGGGTCTTGCCTTAATTTATGTGGAGCAGTACTTC. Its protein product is CARGGLAGLALIYVEQYF.

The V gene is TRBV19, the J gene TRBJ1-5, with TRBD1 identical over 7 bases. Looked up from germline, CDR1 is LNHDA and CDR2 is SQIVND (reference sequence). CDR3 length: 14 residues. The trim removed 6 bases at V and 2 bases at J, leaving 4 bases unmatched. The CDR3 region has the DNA TGTGCCAGTAGCCCCACAGGGGGCAATCAGCCCCAGCATTTT. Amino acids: CASSPTGGNQPQHF.

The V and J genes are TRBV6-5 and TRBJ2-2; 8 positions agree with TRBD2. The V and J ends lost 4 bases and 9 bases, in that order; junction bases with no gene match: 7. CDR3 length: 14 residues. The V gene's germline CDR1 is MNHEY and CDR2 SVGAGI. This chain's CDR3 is CASSWGLGERELFF. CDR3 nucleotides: TGTGCCAGCAGTTGGGGACTAGGGGAGCGGGAGCTGTTTTTT.

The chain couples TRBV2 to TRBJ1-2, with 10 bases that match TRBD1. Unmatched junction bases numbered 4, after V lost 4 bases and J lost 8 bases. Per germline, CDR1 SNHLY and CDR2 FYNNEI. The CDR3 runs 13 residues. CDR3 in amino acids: CASSGQGARGYTF. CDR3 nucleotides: TGTGCCAGCAGTGGACAGGGGGCAAGGGGCTACACCTTC.

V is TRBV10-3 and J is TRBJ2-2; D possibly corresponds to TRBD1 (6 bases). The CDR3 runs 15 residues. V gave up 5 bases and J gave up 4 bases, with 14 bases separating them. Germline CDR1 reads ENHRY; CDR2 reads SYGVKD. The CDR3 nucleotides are TGTGCCATCAGTCCGTCGGACAGCTTCACCGGGGAGCTGTTTTTT. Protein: CAISPSDSFTGELFF.

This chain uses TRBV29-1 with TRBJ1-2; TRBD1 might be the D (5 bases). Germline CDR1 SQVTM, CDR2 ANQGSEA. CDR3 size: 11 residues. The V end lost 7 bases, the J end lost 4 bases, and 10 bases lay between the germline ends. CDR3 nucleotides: TGCAGCGGGGGGGACGGCTATGGCTACACCTTC. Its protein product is CSGGDGYGYTF.

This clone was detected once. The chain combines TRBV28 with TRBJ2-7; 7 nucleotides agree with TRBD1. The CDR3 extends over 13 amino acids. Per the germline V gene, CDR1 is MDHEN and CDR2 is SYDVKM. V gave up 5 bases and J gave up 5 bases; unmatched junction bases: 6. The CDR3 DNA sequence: TGTGCCAGCAGTCAGACAGGGATCCACGAGCAGTACTTC. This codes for CASSQTGIHEQYF.

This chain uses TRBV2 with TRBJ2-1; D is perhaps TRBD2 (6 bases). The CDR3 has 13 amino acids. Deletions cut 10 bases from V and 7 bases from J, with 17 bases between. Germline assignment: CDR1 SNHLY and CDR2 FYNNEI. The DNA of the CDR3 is TGTGCCACCGGGAGTTCCGGAGGGAATGAGCAGTTCTTC. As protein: CATGSSGGNEQFF.

CDR3 nucleotide sequence: TGTGCCAGCAGCTTTATATCCCAGCGGGGCACAGATACGCAGTATTTT. This translates into CASSFISQRGTDTQYF. The chain recombines TRBV7-2 with TRBJ2-3; D may be TRBD2 (6 bases). Per the germline V gene, CDR1 is SGHTA and CDR2 is FQGNSA. Trimming shortened V by 3 bases and J by 1 base, and 14 bases separated the two germline ends. This CDR3 has 16 residues.

The CDR3 is CASSQDAGAGYGYTF. CDR3 in DNA: TGTGCCAGCAGCCAAGATGCAGGGGCAGGGTATGGCTACACCTTC. The chain links TRBV4-2 to TRBJ1-2; TRBD1 might be the D (6 bases). The germline V and J ends were trimmed by 0 bases and 5 bases, with 13 bases remaining between them. Looked up from germline, CDR1 is LGHNA and CDR2 is YNFKEQ. The CDR3 loop spans 15 amino acids.

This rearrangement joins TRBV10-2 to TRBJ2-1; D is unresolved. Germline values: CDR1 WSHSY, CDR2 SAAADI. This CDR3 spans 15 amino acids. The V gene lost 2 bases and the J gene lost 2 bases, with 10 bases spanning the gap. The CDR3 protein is CASSERSLAYNEQFF. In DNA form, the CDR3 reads TGCGCCAGCAGTGAGCGGTCCCTAGCCTACAATGAGCAGTTCTTC.

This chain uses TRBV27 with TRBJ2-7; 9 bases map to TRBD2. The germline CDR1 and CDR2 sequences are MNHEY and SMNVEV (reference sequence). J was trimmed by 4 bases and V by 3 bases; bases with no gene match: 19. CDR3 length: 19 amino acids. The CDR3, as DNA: TGTGCCAGCAGTTTGTACTTGCTAGCGGGACAAGCTGCCCAATACGAGCAGTACTTC. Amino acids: CASSLYLLAGQAAQYEQYF.

DNA for the CDR3: TGCAGCGTTGACACTGCCTACGAGCAGTACTTC. Translated: CSVDTAYEQYF. The chain is built from TRBV29-1 and TRBJ2-7; D remains unclear. Trimming shortened V by 3 bases and J by 2 bases, and 5 bases separated the two germline ends. The germline V gene encodes CDR1 SQVTM and CDR2 ANQGSEA. The CDR3 extends over 11 amino acids.

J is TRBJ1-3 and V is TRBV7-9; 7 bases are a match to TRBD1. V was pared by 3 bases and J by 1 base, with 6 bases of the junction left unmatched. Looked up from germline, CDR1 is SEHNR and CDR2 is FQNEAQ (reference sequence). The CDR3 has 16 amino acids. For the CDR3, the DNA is TGTGCCAGCAGCTTGAGAGACAGGGAGTCTGGAAACACCATATATTTT. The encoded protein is CASSLRDRESGNTIYF. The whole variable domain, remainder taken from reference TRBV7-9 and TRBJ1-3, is DTGVSQNPRHKITKRGQNVTFRCDPISEHNRLYWYRQTLGQGPEFLTYFQNEAQLEKSRLLSDRFSAERPKGSFSTLEIQRTEQGDSAMYLCASSLRDRESGNTIYFGEGSWLTVV.

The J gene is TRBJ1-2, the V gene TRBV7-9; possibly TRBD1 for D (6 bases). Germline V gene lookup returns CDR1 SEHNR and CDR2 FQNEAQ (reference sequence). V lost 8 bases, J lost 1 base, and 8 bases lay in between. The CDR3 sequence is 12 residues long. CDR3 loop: CASGQHNYGYTF. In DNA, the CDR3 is TGTGCCAGCGGACAGCATAACTATGGCTACACCTTC.

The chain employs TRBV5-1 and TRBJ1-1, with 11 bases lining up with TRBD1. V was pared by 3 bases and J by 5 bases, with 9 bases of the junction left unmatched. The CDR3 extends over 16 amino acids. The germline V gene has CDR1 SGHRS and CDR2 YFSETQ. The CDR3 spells CASSYWTGGGMTEAFF. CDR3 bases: TGCGCCAGCAGCTATTGGACAGGGGGCGGGATGACTGAAGCTTTCTTT.

The CDR3: CASSLRNGELFF. CDR3 nucleotides: TGCGCCAGCAGCCTGCGGAACGGGGAGCTGTTTTTT. V usage is TRBV5-1 and J usage is TRBJ2-2; D gene ambiguous. The CDR3 sequence is 12 residues long. The germline V gene encodes CDR1 SGHRS and CDR2 YFSETQ. V lost 4 bases and J 7 bases, leaving 8 bases between the germline ends.

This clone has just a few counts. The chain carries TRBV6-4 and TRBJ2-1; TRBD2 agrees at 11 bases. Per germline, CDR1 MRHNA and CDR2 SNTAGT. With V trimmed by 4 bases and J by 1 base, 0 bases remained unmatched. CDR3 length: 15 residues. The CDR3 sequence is CASSVAGGSYNEQFF. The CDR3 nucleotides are TGTGCCAGCAGTGTAGCGGGGGGGTCCTACAATGAGCAGTTCTTC.

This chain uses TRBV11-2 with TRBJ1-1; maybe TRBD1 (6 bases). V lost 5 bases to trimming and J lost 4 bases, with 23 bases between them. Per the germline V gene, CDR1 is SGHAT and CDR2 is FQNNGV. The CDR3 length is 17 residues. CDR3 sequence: CASSPGAGAIVGTEAFF. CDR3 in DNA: TGTGCCAGCAGCCCTGGCGCGGGGGCTATAGTTGGCACTGAAGCTTTCTTT.

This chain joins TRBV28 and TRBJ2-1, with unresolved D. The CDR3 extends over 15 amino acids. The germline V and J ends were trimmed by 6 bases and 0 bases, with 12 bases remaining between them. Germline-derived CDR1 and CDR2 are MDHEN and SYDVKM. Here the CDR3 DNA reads TGTGCCAGCAGATTTAACACCCGCTCCTACAATGAGCAGTTCTTC. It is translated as CASRFNTRSYNEQFF.

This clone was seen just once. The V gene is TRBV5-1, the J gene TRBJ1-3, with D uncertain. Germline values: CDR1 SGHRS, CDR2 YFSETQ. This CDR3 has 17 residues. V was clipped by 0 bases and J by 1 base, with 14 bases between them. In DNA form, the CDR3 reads TGCGCCAGCAGCTTGGCTCGGGTCGCGGATTCTGGAAACACCATATATTTT. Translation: CASSLARVADSGNTIYF. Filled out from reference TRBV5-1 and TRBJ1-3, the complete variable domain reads KAGVTQTPRYLIKTRGQQVTLSCSPISGHRSVSWYQQTPGQGLQFLFEYFSETQRNKGNFPGRFSGRQFSNSRSEMNVSTLELGDSALYLCASSLARVADSGNTIYFGEGSWLTVV.

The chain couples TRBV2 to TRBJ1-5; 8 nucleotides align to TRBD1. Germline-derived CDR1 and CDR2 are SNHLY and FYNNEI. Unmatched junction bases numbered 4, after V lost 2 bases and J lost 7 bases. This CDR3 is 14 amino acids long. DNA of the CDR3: TGTGCCAGCAGTGAACAGGGGGCGAGGCAGCCCCAGCATTTT. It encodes CASSEQGARQPQHF.

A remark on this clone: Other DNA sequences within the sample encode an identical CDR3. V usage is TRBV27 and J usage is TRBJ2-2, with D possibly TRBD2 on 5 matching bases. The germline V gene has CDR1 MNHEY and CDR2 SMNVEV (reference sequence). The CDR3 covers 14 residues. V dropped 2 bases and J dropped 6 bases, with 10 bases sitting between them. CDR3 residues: CASSLRGLPGELFF. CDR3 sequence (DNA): TGTGCCAGCAGTTTACGCGGACTGCCCGGGGAGCTGTTTTTT.